The 22 T cell receptor beta chains listed next were all sequenced from one sample in a study of response to subunit inactivated influenza vaccine. TCRdb analysed the RT-PCR reads with MiXCR anew, one entry per CDR3 protein. The sample consists of about 480,000 distinct CDR3 sequences, less than 30% of them appearing once. This specimen consisted of CD4+ T cells sorted from PBMCs, obtained roughly 5 days after vaccination. The receptors derive from a man between 50 and 59 years old who received an inactivated influenza vaccine.

The chain has TRBV4-3 and TRBJ2-1; 15 bases match TRBD2. The CDR3 is made up of 15 amino acids. Trimming took 2 bases from V and 15 from J; bases not matched to a gene: 8. The germline CDR1 and CDR2 sequences are LGHNA and YSLEER. DNA for the CDR3: TGCGCCAGCAGCCAAATAGGGACTAGCGGGGGGCAACGGTTCTTC. Its protein product is CASSQIGTSGGQRFF.

This chain joins TRBV6-6 and TRBJ2-3; no definite D call. Per the germline V gene, CDR1 is MNHNY and CDR2 is SVGAGI (reference sequence). CDR3 length equals 11 residues. V lost 6 bases, J lost 5 bases, and 6 bases lay in between. The DNA for the CDR3 is TGTGCCAGCAGGGCGGTAGATACGCAGTATTTT. Translated, it gives CASRAVDTQYF.

The chain employs TRBV7-9 and TRBJ2-7, with 8 bases matching TRBD1. V shed 8 bases and J 0 bases; nucleotides not matched to a gene: 12. This CDR3 has 16 amino acids. The V gene's germline CDR1 is SEHNR and CDR2 FQNEAQ (reference sequence). The CDR3 DNA is TGTGCCAGCGGGAGGTTCCAGGGGGCTTACTCCTACGAGCAGTACTTC. Protein: CASGRFQGAYSYEQYF.

The genes are TRBV27 and TRBJ2-1; D unclear. V was trimmed by 6 bases and J by 6 bases, leaving 12 bases between them. The CDR3 length is 13 residues. Germline values: CDR1 MNHEY, CDR2 SMNVEV (reference sequence). The CDR3 DNA reads TGTGCCAGCAGACCCGGACGGTTCAATGAGCAGTTCTTC. It specifies CASRPGRFNEQFF.

This clonotype came up many times. The CDR3 spells CASSLGLGVTGNTIYF. CDR3 DNA: TGTGCCAGCAGCTTAGGACTCGGAGTTACTGGAAACACCATATATTTT. V and J are TRBV7-9 and TRBJ1-3, with D unclear. The ends were cut back, 1 base at V and 2 bases at J, with 12 bases in the middle. Germline CDR1 and CDR2: SEHNR and FQNEAQ (reference sequence). The CDR3 runs to 16 residues.

This clonotype was observed a few times. This chain joins TRBV6-1 and TRBJ2-7, with TRBD1 matching over 7 bases. Germline values: CDR1 MNHNS, CDR2 SASEGT. The CDR3 contains 13 residues. The junction had 8 bases not matched to a gene; V was cut back by 6 bases and J by 6 bases. Here the CDR3 DNA reads TGTGCCAGCAGCCAGACAGGGTCAGGCGAGCAGTACTTC. Translation gives CASSQTGSGEQYF.

This chain uses TRBV28 with TRBJ2-1; D is unresolved. CDR3 length: 15 residues. Trimming cost V 2 bases and J 6 bases, with 14 bases left between them. Per germline, CDR1 MDHEN and CDR2 SYDVKM. The CDR3 sequence: CASSLSARSANEQFF. In DNA, the CDR3 is TGTGCCAGCAGTTTAAGCGCCCGATCAGCCAATGAGCAGTTCTTC. Looking up the rest from reference TRBV28 and TRBJ2-1 gives the full variable domain: DVKVTQSSRYLVKRTGEKVFLECVQDMDHENMFWYRQDPGLGLRLIYFSYDVKMKEKGDIPEGYSVSREKKERFSLILESASTNQTSMYLCASSLSARSANEQFFGPGTRLTVL.

This clonotype is a singleton in its sample. This chain joins TRBV6-2 or TRBV6-3 and TRBJ2-7; 8 nucleotides agree with TRBD1. CDR3 size: 14 residues. V lost 6 bases, J lost 3 bases, and 7 bases stayed unmatched. The germline gives CDR1 MNHEY, CDR2 SVGEGT. CDR3 sequence: CASRDDRGGYEQYF. DNA for the CDR3: TGTGCCAGCAGAGATGACAGGGGAGGCTACGAGCAGTACTTC.

This chain joins TRBV6-2 or TRBV6-3 and TRBJ2-2, with 9 bases lining up with TRBD1. The CDR3 loop spans 19 amino acids. Germline assignment: CDR1 MNHEY and CDR2 SVGEGT. J was trimmed by 1 base and V by 2 bases; bases with no gene match: 11. CDR3 sequence (DNA): TGTGCCAGCAGTTACCGCCCGGGACAGGGTATGAGGAACACCGGGGAGCTGTTTTTT. Protein product: CASSYRPGQGMRNTGELFF.

This clonotype was counted a few times. The chain uses TRBV5-1 and TRBJ2-1, with TRBD1 identical over 7 bases. V gave up 2 bases and J gave up 0 bases; unmatched junction bases: 5. CDR3 length equals 16 residues. Germline V CDR1 and CDR2: SGHRS, YFSETQ. The CDR3 nucleotides are TGCGCCAGCAGCTTAACAGGGGATAGCTCCTACAATGAGCAGTTCTTC. Translated: CASSLTGDSSYNEQFF.

The chain recombines TRBV6-1 with TRBJ2-7; unclear D gene. Trimming pared 6 bases from V and 5 bases from J, leaving 23 bases between. This CDR3 is built from 16 residues. CDR1 and CDR2 (germline): MNHNS, SASEGT. The CDR3 here is CASRELGFRGAHEQYF. The CDR3 nucleotides read TGTGCCAGCAGGGAGCTGGGTTTTCGAGGTGCCCACGAGCAGTACTTC.

This chain links TRBV7-2 with TRBJ2-7; D is possibly TRBD2 (6 bases). Germline values: CDR1 SGHTA, CDR2 FQGNSA. The ends were cut back, 5 bases at V and 4 bases at J, with 24 bases in the middle. The CDR3 has 17 residues. This chain's CDR3 is CASSPMSGRGSSYEQYF. The CDR3 DNA reads TGTGCCAGCAGCCCAATGTCCGGGCGGGGCAGCTCATACGAGCAGTACTTC.

V and J are TRBV6-2 or TRBV6-3 and TRBJ2-5; D may be TRBD1 or TRBD2 (7 bases each). The CDR3 is 14 residues long. V was cut by 8 bases and J by 4 bases, with 17 bases left in between. CDR1 and CDR2 from the germline V gene are MNHEY and SVGEGT. The CDR3 DNA is TGTGCCAGCGTCAGGGGGGGGGCCCCAGAGACCCAGTACTTC. Translating gives CASVRGGAPETQYF.

In its sample, this clonotype was seen a few times. The gene calls are TRBV4-2 and TRBJ1-5, with no clear D. The CDR3 contains 14 residues. Germline V gives CDR1 LGHNA, CDR2 YNFKEQ. The ends were cut back, 1 base at V and 7 bases at J, with 11 bases in the middle. CDR3 sequence reads: CASSQAQAGQPQHF. DNA of the CDR3: TGTGCCAGCAGCCAAGCCCAGGCGGGACAGCCCCAGCATTTT.

The chain carries TRBV27 and TRBJ1-2; a weak D match, TRBD1 (6 bases). Germline V gene data show CDR1 as MNHEY and CDR2 as SMNVEV (reference sequence). The germline V and J ends were trimmed by 6 bases and 8 bases, with 16 bases remaining between them. The CDR3 has 13 residues. The CDR3 DNA reads as TGTGCCAGCAGGCCTACAGGGAAATACGGCTACACCTTC. This translates into CASRPTGKYGYTF.

V usage is TRBV5-1 and J usage is TRBJ2-3; 10 bases are a match to TRBD2. Germline values: CDR1 SGHRS, CDR2 YFSETQ. The junction had 6 bases not matched to a gene; V was cut back by 5 bases and J by 6 bases. The CDR3 covers 14 residues. In DNA form, the CDR3 reads TGCGCCAGCAGAAGACTAGCGGGTGCCGATACGCAGTATTTT. Translating it yields CASRRLAGADTQYF.

This clonotype was seen a handful of times. This chain links TRBV18 with TRBJ2-1; D remains unclear. This CDR3 has 16 amino acids. V gave up 3 bases and J gave up 7 bases, with 19 bases separating them. Per germline, CDR1 KGHSH and CDR2 LQKENI. The chain's CDR3 is CASSPSPSGLRNEQFF. The CDR3, as DNA: TGTGCCAGCTCACCGTCCCCATCGGGTCTCCGGAATGAGCAGTTCTTC.

In its sample, this clonotype was seen a few times. The gene calls are TRBV9 and TRBJ2-1; 10 nucleotides line up with TRBD2. With V trimmed by 0 bases and J by 5 bases, 5 bases remained unmatched. Germline V gene data show CDR1 as SGDLS and CDR2 as YYNGEE. The length of the CDR3 is 16 residues. Here the CDR3 reads CASSVVIAGGNNEQFF. CDR3 in DNA: TGTGCCAGCAGCGTAGTAATAGCGGGGGGAAACAATGAGCAGTTCTTC. Full variable domain (missing parts from reference TRBV9 and TRBJ2-1): DSGVTQTPKHLITATGQRVTLRCSPRSGDLSVYWYQQSLDQGLQFLIQYYNGEERAKGNILERFSAQQFPDLHSELNLSSLELGDSALYFCASSVVIAGGNNEQFFGPGTRLTVL.

About this clonotype: Sequence at one end of the junction differs from germline and may be a read error. The chain has TRBV18 and TRBJ2-7; TRBD1 aligns across 7 bases. The CDR3 length is 15 residues. Germline V gene data show CDR1 as KGHSH and CDR2 as LQKENI. Written as DNA, the CDR3 is TGTGCCAGCTCACCACCGCGACAGGGCTCCCACGAGCAGTACTTC. Protein: CASSPPRQGSHEQYF.

In this sample, this clonotype turned up a few times. The rearrangement joins TRBV5-5 to TRBJ2-5; D might be TRBD2 (6 bases). The CDR3 is 14 amino acids. The germline V and J ends were trimmed by 3 bases and 5 bases, with 14 bases remaining between them. Germline values: CDR1 SGHKS, CDR2 YYEKEE (reference sequence). The CDR3 reads CASSSRLGVETQYF. CDR3 bases: TGTGCCAGCAGCTCGAGACTAGGTGTTGAGACCCAGTACTTC.

The V gene is TRBV11-2, the J gene TRBJ2-1; D may be TRBD2 (6 bases). The CDR3 length is 13 residues. The ends were cut back, 5 bases at V and 6 bases at J, with 11 bases in the middle. CDR1 SGHAT and CDR2 FQNNGV come from the germline V gene. CDR3 amino acids: CASSPTSFNEQFF. The DNA of the CDR3 is TGTGCCAGCAGCCCGACTAGTTTCAATGAGCAGTTCTTC.

The V and J genes are TRBV12-3 or TRBV12-4 and TRBJ1-2; D ambiguous. V was trimmed by 2 bases and J by 10 bases, leaving 5 bases between them. CDR3 length: 10 residues. The CDR3 nucleotides are TGTGCCAGCAGTTTAAATGTCTACACCTTC. It encodes CASSLNVYTF.